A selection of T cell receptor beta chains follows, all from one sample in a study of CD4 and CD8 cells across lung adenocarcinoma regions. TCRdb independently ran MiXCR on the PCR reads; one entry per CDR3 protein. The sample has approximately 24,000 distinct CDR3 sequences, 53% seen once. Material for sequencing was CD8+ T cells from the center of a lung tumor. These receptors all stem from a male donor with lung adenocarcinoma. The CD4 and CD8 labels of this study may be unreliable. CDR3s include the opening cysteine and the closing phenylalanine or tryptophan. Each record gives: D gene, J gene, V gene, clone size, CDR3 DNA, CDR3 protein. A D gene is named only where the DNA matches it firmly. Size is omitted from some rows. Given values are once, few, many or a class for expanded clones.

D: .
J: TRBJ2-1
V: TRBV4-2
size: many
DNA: TGTGCCAGCAGCCTGCTACATGAGCAGTTCTTC
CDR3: CASSLLHEQFF

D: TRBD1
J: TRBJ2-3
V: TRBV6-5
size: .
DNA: TGTGCCAGCAGTTACGGCAGGGTGGGGACAGGTGAGCAGTATTTT
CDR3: CASSYGRVGTGEQYF

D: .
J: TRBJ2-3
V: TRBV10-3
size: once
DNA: TGTGCCATCAGTGATGCTCTAGCCCCAGACATTCAGTATTTT
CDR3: CAISDALAPDIQYF

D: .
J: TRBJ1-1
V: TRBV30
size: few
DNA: TGTGCCTGGAGTACATGGGGGGGCGCGAACCCCGAAGCTTTCTTT
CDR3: CAWSTWGGANPEAFF

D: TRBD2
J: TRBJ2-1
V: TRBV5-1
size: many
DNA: TGCGCCAGCACCAGAGACCCAAGCGGGGGTGGGGTGGGGTTCTTC
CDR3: CASTRDPSGGGVGFF

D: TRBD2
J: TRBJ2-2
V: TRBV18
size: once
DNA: TGTGCCAGCTCACCAGGACTAGATAGGGGAGCACCCGGGGAGCTGTTTTTT
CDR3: CASSPGLDRGAPGELFF

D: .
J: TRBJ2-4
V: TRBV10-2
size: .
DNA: TGCGCGGGGAGCGTGGGCCGGGCCAAAGAGATCCAGTACTTC
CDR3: CAGSVGRAKEIQYF

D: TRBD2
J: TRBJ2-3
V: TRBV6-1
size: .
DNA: TGTGCCAGCAGGTGGCTGGGAGCGGGAAATACTCAGTATTTC
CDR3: CASRWLGAGNTQYF

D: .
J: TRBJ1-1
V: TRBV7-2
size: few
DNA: TGTGCCAGCAGCGCCAGGCGACAGCTGAACACTGAAGCTTTCTTT
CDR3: CASSARRQLNTEAFF

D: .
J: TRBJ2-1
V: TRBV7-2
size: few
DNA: TGTGCCAGCAGCTTAAGAAGGGGGGGCAATGAGCAGTTCTTC
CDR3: CASSLRRGGNEQFF

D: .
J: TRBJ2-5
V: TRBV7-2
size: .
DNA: TGTGCCAGCAGCCCCACTAGGGCCGGGACCTCGCAGTACTTC
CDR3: CASSPTRAGTSQYF

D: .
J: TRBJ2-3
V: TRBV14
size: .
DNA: TGTGCCACGGGGCGGCGAGCCAAAGACATTCAGTATTTC
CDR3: CATGRRAKDIQYF

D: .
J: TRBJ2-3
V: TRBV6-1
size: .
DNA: TGTGCCCGCAGCTTGGGGCTCAGAGCCACAAACACGCAGTATTTC
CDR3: CARSLGLRATNTQYF

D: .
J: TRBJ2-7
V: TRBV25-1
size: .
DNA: TGTGCCAGCAGTGCGGGGGTGTGGGCCAAAGATACGCAGTACTTC
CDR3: CASSAGVWAKDTQYF

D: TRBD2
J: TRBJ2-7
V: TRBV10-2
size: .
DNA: TGCGCCAGCAGTCGGACTAGCGGGATCCCAGATACGCAGTACTTC
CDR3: CASSRTSGIPDTQYF

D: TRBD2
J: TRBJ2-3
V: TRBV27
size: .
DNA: TGTGGCAGCAGTGCGCTAGCGGGCACAGATACTCAGTATTTC
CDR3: CGSSALAGTDTQYF

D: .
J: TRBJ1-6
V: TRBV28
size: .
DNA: TGTGCCAGCATTTCGGGAGTGTCACCCCTCCACTTT
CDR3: CASISGVSPLHF

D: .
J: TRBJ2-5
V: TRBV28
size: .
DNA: TGTGCCAGCAGTTTAACGGGGAATTGGGAGCAGTACTTC
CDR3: CASSLTGNWEQYF

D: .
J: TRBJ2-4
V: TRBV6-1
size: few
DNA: TGTGCCAGCAGTGACGCGGGGACGGGGGCTAAAGACATTCAGTACTTC
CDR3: CASSDAGTGAKDIQYF

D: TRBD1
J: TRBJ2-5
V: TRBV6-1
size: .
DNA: TGTGCCAGCAGTGTGGGGACAGTTGCCGAGACCCAGTACTTC
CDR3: CASSVGTVAETQYF

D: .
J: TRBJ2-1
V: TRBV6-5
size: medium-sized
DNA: TGTGCCAGCAGTTATAGTGCTTACAGGGTGTACAATGAGCAGTTCTTC
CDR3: CASSYSAYRVYNEQFF

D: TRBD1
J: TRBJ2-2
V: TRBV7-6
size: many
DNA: TGTGCCAGCAGCAAGAACAGGGGTGTGTGGGAGCTGTTTTTT
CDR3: CASSKNRGVWELFF

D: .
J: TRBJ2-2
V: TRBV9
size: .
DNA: TGTGCCAGCAGCCCTAGGGGCGGGGGCGTTGGCACCGGGGAGCTGTTTTTT
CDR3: CASSPRGGGVGTGELFF

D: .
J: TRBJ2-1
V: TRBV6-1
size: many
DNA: TGTGCCAGCGGAAGGAGCTCCTACAATGAGCAGTTCTTC
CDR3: CASGRSSYNEQFF

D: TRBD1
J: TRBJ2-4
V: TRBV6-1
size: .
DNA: TGTGCCAGCAGTGCGGGGACAGGGGGCGAACACTTC
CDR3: CASSAGTGGEHF

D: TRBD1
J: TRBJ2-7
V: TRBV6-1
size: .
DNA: TGTGCCAGCAAAGTACTGACAGGGGAATACGAGCAGTACTTC
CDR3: CASKVLTGEYEQYF

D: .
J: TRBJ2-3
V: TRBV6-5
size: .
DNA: TGTGCCAGCAGTTACTGCTGGCTGGGGGCCCAAAACACGCAGTATTTT
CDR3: CASSYCWLGAQNTQYF

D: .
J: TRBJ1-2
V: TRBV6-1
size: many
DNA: TGTGCCAGCGGGGGGACTCAGGGAGTATATGGCTACACCTTC
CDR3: CASGGTQGVYGYTF

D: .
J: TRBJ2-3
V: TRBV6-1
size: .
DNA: TGTGCCAGCGGGGAAGCCGGGAGAGGTGATGAGGATACCCAGTACTTT
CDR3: CASGEAGRGDEDTQYF

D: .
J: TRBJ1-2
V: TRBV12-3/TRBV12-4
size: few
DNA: TGTGCCAGCAGTTTAGGGGGGATCGGGGGTGACTATGGCTACACCTTC
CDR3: CASSLGGIGGDYGYTF

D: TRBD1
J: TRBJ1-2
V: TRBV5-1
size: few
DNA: TGCGCCAGCAGCTCCCCCCGGGACAGGGTAGAGAGTAACTATGGCTACACCTTC
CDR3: CASSSPRDRVESNYGYTF

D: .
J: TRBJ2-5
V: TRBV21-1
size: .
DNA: TGTGCCAGCAGCATGTTCCAGGACCAAAACACTCAGTACTTC
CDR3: CASSMFQDQNTQYF

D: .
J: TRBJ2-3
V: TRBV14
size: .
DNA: TGTGCCAGCAGCCGGAACCCTCGGACAGATACGCAGTATTTT
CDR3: CASSRNPRTDTQYF

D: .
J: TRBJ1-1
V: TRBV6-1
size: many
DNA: TGTGCCAGCCTGCCCCAGTTGAACACTGAAGCTTTCTTT
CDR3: CASLPQLNTEAFF

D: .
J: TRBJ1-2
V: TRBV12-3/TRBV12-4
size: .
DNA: TGTGCCAGCAGTTTTAGGTGGGGTAATGGCTACACCTTC
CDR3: CASSFRWGNGYTF

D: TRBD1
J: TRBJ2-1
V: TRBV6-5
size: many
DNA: TGTGCCAGCAGTTACCGCGGGGACAGGGTCCTTTCTGAGCAGTTCTTC
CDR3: CASSYRGDRVLSEQFF

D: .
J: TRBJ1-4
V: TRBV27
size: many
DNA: TGTGCCAGCAGTTTAGGCGGGGGCCCTAATGAAAAACTGTTTTTT
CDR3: CASSLGGGPNEKLFF

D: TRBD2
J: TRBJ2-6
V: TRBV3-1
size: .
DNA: TGTGCCAGCGGCGGGAGGTTACTCAGGGCCAACGTCCTGACTTTC
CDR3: CASGGRLLRANVLTF

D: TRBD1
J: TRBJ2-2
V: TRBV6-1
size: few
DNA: TGTGCCAGCAGTGAGAGACGGACAGGGAGGACCGGGGAGCTGTTTTTT
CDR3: CASSERRTGRTGELFF

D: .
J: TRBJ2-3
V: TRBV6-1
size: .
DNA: TGTGCCAGCAGGGGGCTCGGGAGACGGGACGAGGATACCCAGTACTTT
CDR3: CASRGLGRRDEDTQYF

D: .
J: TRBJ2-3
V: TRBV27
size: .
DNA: TGTGCCAGCAGTTTAACCCGGATGGGGATGGGGGGCACAGATATGCAGTACTTT
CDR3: CASSLTRMGMGGTDMQYF

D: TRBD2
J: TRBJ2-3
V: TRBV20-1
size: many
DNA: TGCAGTGCTGTAGCGGGAGGGGCAGATACGCAGTATTTT
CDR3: CSAVAGGADTQYF

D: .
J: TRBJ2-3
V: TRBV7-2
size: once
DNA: TGTGCCAGCAGCTTAGCAGCTCAGGCTGTGGGCACAGATACGCTGTATTTT
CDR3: CASSLAAQAVGTDTLYF

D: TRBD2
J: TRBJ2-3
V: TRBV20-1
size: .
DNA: TGCAGTGCTAGGGCACTAGCGGAGCAGGGTACGCAGTATTTT
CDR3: CSARALAEQGTQYF

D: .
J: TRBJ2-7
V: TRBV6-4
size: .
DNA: TGTGGCGCGGGGCACGGGGGCCTAGAAAAAGATACGCAGTACTTC
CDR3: CGAGHGGLEKDTQYF

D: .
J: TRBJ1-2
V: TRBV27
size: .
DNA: TGTGCCAGCAGTCCCTTTAACTATGGCTACACCTTC
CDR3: CASSPFNYGYTF

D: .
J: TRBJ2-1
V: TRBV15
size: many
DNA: TGTGCCACCAGCAGTTCACTAGCACCATACAATGAGCAGTTCTTC
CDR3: CATSSSLAPYNEQFF

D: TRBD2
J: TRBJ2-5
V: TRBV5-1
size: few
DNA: TGCGCCAGCAGCTTGTCGGGGGAGGGCCGGGAGACCCAGTACTTC
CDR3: CASSLSGEGRETQYF

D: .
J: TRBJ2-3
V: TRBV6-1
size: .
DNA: TGTGCCAGCACTGGCGGGAACACAGACATGCAGTATTTC
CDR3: CASTGGNTDMQYF

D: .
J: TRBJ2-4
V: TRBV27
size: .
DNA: TGTGCCAGCAGTCCCGGGCGCGGGAAGGGGATTTGTGCCACAGATACGCAGTATTTC
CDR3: CASSPGRGKGICATDTQYF

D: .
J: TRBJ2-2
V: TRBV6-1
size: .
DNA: .
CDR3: CASNGVGTGTQFF

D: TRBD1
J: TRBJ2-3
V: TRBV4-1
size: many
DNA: TGCGCCAGCAGCCCCAGGGACAGGGTCACAGATACGCAGTATTTT
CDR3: CASSPRDRVTDTQYF

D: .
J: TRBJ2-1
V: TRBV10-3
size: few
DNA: TGTGCCATCAGTGAGACGTACAATGAGCAGTTCTTC
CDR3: CAISETYNEQFF

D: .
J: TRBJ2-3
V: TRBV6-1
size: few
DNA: TGTGCCAGCAGTGAAGCGGGGCCGGGGGTTAGGGATACGCAGTATTTT
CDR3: CASSEAGPGVRDTQYF

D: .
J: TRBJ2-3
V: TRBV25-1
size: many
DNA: TGTGCCAGCAGTGAAGGGGCCACCCGCACAGATACGCAGTATTTT
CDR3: CASSEGATRTDTQYF

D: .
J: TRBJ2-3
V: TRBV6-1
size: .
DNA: TGTGCCAGCAGGGGGGCCGGGAGAGGGGTCGAGGAGACCCAGTATTTT
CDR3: CASRGAGRGVEETQYF

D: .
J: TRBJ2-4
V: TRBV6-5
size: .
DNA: TGTGCCAGCAGTTATCTCGCGGGCCGGGACCATAGCATCCAGTACTTC
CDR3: CASSYLAGRDHSIQYF